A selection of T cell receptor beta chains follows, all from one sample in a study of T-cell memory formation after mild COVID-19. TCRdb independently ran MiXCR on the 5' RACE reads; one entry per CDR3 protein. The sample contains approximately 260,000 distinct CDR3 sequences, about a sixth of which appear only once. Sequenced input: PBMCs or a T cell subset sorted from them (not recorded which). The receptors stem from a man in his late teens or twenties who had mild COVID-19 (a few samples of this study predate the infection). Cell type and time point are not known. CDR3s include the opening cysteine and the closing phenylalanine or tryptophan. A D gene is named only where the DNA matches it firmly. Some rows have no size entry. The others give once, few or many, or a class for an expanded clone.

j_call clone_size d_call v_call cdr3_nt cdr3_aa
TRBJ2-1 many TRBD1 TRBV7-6 TGTGCCAGCAGCCTCACAGGGGTCGGGTCCTACAATGAGCAGTTCTTC CASSLTGVGSYNEQFF
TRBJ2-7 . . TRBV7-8 TGTGCCAGCAGCTTTAGGAGGGGAGGTAGCGAGCAGTACTTC CASSFRRGGSEQYF
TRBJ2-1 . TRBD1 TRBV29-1 TGCAGCGTTGAATCGAGGAACGACAGGGGCGATGAGCAGTTCTTC CSVESRNDRGDEQFF
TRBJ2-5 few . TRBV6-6 TGTGCCAGCAGTCCCGCCGCACCCCAAGAGACCCAGTACTTC CASSPAAPQETQYF
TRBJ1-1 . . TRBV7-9 TGTGCCAGCAGCCTAGACTTCCGGCTTAGGAACACTGAAGCTTTCTTT CASSLDFRLRNTEAFF
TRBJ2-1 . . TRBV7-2 TGTGCCAGCAGCTTAGCATTGGGTCTTGAGCAGTTCTTC CASSLALGLEQFF
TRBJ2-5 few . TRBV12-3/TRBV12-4 TGTGCCAGCAATAGGGCTAGAGGGGAGACCCAGTACTTC CASNRARGETQYF
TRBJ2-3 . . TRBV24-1 TGTGCCACCAGGGACAGAACAGATACGCAGTATTTT CATRDRTDTQYF
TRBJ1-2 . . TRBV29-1 TGCAGCGTACCGGACACCGGTGGCTACACCTTC CSVPDTGGYTF
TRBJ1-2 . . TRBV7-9 TGTGCCAGCAGCCGAGGGGCGGTTGGCTACACCTTC CASSRGAVGYTF
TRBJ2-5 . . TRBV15 TGTGCCACCAGCAGAGAGGAGCCGGGGGAGACCCAGTACTTC CATSREEPGETQYF
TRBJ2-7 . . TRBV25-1 TGTGCCAGCAGTGAGTCCCGCAGGTACGGGGACGAGCAGTACTTC CASSESRRYGDEQYF
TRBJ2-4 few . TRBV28 TGTGCCAGCCGTGGGCTAGCCTCGAATAAAAACATTCAGTACTTC CASRGLASNKNIQYF
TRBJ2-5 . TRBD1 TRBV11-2 TGTGCCAGCAGCTTAGAGGACAGGGCTCAAGAGACCCAGTACTTC CASSLEDRAQETQYF
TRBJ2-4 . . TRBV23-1 TGCGCCAGCAAGTCCGGGGTGGACATTCAGTACTTC CASKSGVDIQYF
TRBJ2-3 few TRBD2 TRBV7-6 TGTGCCAGCAGCTCCTTTGTTCAGCAGGGAGGGAGGGATACGCAGTATTTT CASSSFVQQGGRDTQYF
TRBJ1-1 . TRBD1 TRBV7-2 TGTGCCAGCAGCTCACAGGGGGCCTTGGACACTGAAGCTTTCTTT CASSSQGALDTEAFF
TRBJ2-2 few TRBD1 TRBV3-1 TGTGCCAGCAGCCTTGGGACAGGGGGCGGGGAGCTGTTTTTT CASSLGTGGGELFF
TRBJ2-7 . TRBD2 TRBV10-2 TGCGCCAGCAGCCCGGGACTAGCGTACTCCTACGAGCAGTACTTC CASSPGLAYSYEQYF